Below, 28 T cell receptor beta chains from the same sample are listed, as sequenced in a study of read filtering for tumor transcriptome and immune sequencing. From 400 to 450 ng of RNA, a library with molecular barcoded alpha/delta and beta/gamma adaptors was made. TCRdb fed the reads into MiXCR, producing one record per CDR3 protein. In the table there are 100,000 to 150,000 distinct CDR3 sequences, under 15% of which are singletons. The sample taken for sequencing was a population of CD138-negative cells sorted from bone marrow. These receptors came from a donor at least 40 years old with multiple myeloma.

This clonotype was seen at least ten times. The chain uses TRBV27 and TRBJ2-7; the D is unclear. Looked up from germline, CDR1 is MNHEY and CDR2 is SMNVEV (reference sequence). Trimming removed 5 bases from V and 6 bases from J, with 5 bases in between. The CDR3 spans 10 residues. In nucleotides, the CDR3 is TGTGCCAGCAGTCCCCCCGAGCAGTACTTC. Translating it yields CASSPPEQYF.

This clonotype was recorded many times. The CDR3 loop is CASSRKPSGRTYTGELFF. CDR3 DNA: TGCGCCAGCAGCCGTAAACCTAGCGGGAGGACTTACACCGGGGAGCTGTTTTTT. The chain couples TRBV5-1 to TRBJ2-2; 11 bases agree with TRBD2. The germline V gene has CDR1 SGHRS and CDR2 YFSETQ. There are 18 residues in the CDR3. The V and J ends lost 4 bases and 3 bases, in that order; junction bases with no gene match: 11.

Many counts were recorded for this clonotype. CDR3 loop: CASSQTDRAHYGYTF. The CDR3 nucleotides are TGTGCCAGCAGCCAAACCGACCGGGCCCACTATGGCTACACCTTC. This rearrangement joins TRBV3-1 to TRBJ1-2; D unresolved. V was clipped by 2 bases and J by 3 bases, with 13 bases between them. Germline V lookup: CDR1 LGHDT, CDR2 YNNKEL (reference sequence). The CDR3 length is 15 residues.

This clonotype has a count of ten or more. The chain has TRBV10-3 and TRBJ2-7; TRBD2 aligns across 7 bases. CDR1 and CDR2 from the germline V gene are ENHRY and SYGVKD. Trimming at V came to 0 bases and at J to 5 bases, leaving 10 bases not matched to a gene. This CDR3 is built from 16 residues. DNA for the CDR3: TGTGCCATCAGTGAGTCGGTGGCGGGAGAAGAACACGAGCAGTACTTC. As protein: CAISESVAGEEHEQYF.

This clonotype was picked up many times. The V and J genes are TRBV19 and TRBJ1-1; a weak D match, TRBD1 (5 bases). The V and J ends lost 6 bases and 7 bases respectively, with 18 bases between them. The CDR3 is 14 residues long. CDR1 and CDR2 from the germline V gene are LNHDA and SQIVND (reference sequence). CDR3 loop: CASRPTGYFNEAFF. The CDR3 bases are TGTGCCAGTAGACCTACAGGTTACTTCAATGAAGCTTTCTTT.

This clonotype showed up many times. V is TRBV12-3 or TRBV12-4 and J is TRBJ2-1; D is unclear. V was pared by 3 bases and J by 3 bases, with 12 bases between. The CDR3 covers 15 residues. CDR3 nucleotides: TGTGCCAGCAGTTTTGCCGGCAGCGACTACAATGAGCAGTTCTTC. This codes for CASSFAGSDYNEQFF.

This clonotype was recorded many times. The chain couples TRBV24-1 to TRBJ2-5; 7 bases fit TRBD1. The germline gives CDR1 KGHDR, CDR2 SFDVKD. The CDR3 consists of 16 residues. J lost 0 bases, V lost 3 bases, and 6 bases had no gene match. The CDR3 sequence: CATSDPRDSNQETQYF. CDR3 DNA sequence: TGTGCCACCAGTGATCCACGGGACAGCAACCAAGAGACCCAGTACTTC.

This clonotype came up a few times. This could be a read error, since a much larger clone is one nucleotide away. V usage is TRBV2 and J usage is TRBJ2-1; 7 positions match TRBD2. V lost 10 bases, J lost 0 bases, and 12 bases stayed unmatched. CDR3 length: 16 amino acids. CDR1 and CDR2 (germline): SNHLY, FYNNEI. The CDR3 DNA reads as TGTGCCACAGGACTAGTGGGACTGAGCTCCTACAATGAGCAGTTCTTC. It translates to CATGLVGLSSYNEQFF.

This clonotype was observed a handful of times. CDR3: CASSPGSIANQPQHF. The CDR3 DNA reads TGCGCCAGCAGCCCTGGGTCCATCGCCAATCAGCCCCAGCATTTT. The V and J genes are TRBV4-1 and TRBJ1-5; D unclear. V lost 4 bases, J lost 3 bases, and 13 bases lay in between. There are 15 residues in the CDR3. CDR1 and CDR2 from the germline V gene are MGHRA and YSYEKL.

This clonotype was counted only a few times. This may arise from a read error, as a much more abundant clone is one base away. The CDR3, as DNA: TGTGCCAGCAGTTTAGGGACAGGTGGCGGCTGCACCTTC. Translated: CASSLGTGGGCTF. V and J are TRBV12-3 or TRBV12-4 and TRBJ1-2; TRBD1 matches at 7 bases. CDR3 length equals 13 residues.

This clonotype was observed many times. The V gene is TRBV5-1, the J gene TRBJ1-2, with 8 bases fitting TRBD1. The germline gives CDR1 SGHRS, CDR2 YFSETQ. The junction had 4 bases not matched to a gene; V was cut back by 7 bases and J by 5 bases. CDR3 length: 12 residues. This CDR3 is CASAGQDYGYTF. In DNA, the CDR3 is TGCGCCAGCGCGGGACAGGATTATGGCTACACCTTC.

With respect to this clonotype: With a much larger clone just one base away, this may be a read error. This chain connects TRBV30 to TRBJ2-3, with D perhaps TRBD2 (5 bases). CDR3 length: 16 amino acids. Germline values: CDR1 GTSNPN, CDR2 SVGIG (reference sequence). The CDR3 bases are TGTGCCCGGAGCGATATCCCGGGGAATGGATGGGATACGCAGTATTTT. The encoded protein is CARSDIPGNGWDTQYF. Based on the CDR3 plus reference TRBV30 and TRBJ2-3, the full variable domain is SQTIHQWPATLVQPVGSPLSLECTVEGTSNPNLYWYRQAAGRGLQLLFYSVGIGQISSEVPQNLSASRPQDRQFILSSKKLLLSDSGFYLCARSDIPGNGWDTQYFGPGTRLTVL.

This clonotype appeared many times. The chain couples TRBV7-2 to TRBJ1-1; 8 bases align to TRBD1. The CDR3 has 17 amino acids. V gave up 2 bases and J gave up 8 bases; unmatched junction bases: 16. CDR1 SGHTA and CDR2 FQGNSA come from the germline V gene. The DNA for the CDR3 is TGTGCCAGCAGCTTAACAGGGGGGCAGGAGGCGGATTACGAAGCTTTCTTT. This codes for CASSLTGGQEADYEAFF.

This clonotype was found many times. The chain has TRBV11-1 and TRBJ1-1; D gene ambiguous. CDR1 is SGHAT, CDR2 FQDESV, per germline (reference sequence). The V gene lost 3 bases and the J gene lost 8 bases, with 7 bases spanning the gap. CDR3 length: 11 amino acids. As DNA, the CDR3 is TGTGCCAGCAGCTTCGAGGGAGAAGCTTTCTTT. It is translated as CASSFEGEAFF.

The chain couples TRBV6-2 or TRBV6-3 to TRBJ2-1; D gene uncertain. V lost 6 bases, J lost 5 bases, and 14 bases lay in between. CDR3 size: 14 residues. CDR1 is MNHEY and CDR2 is SVGEGT in the germline V gene. DNA of the CDR3: TGTGCCAGCAGAGAGAGGAAAGATAACAATGAGCAGTTCTTC. It is translated as CASRERKDNNEQFF.

This clonotype was detected many times. The rearrangement uses TRBV7-8 and TRBJ2-1, with 11 bases aligning to TRBD2. Trimming removed 2 bases from V and 0 bases from J; junction bases left unmatched: 9. The germline CDR1 and CDR2 sequences are SGHVS and FQNEAQ. This CDR3 is built from 19 residues. CDR3 nucleotides: TGTGCCAGCAGCTTACCGGGACTAGCGGCAAGGGGCTCCTACAATGAGCAGTTCTTC. As protein: CASSLPGLAARGSYNEQFF.

This clonotype has ten or more counts. The chain links TRBV29-1 to TRBJ2-7, with a tentative D call TRBD2 (6 bases). With 4 bases removed from V and 0 bases from J, the gap between germline ends came to 16 bases. The germline CDR1 and CDR2 sequences are SQVTM and ANQGSEA. The CDR3 length is 15 residues. The CDR3 region has the DNA TGCAGCGTTGGGCGCGGGACGGGAAGCTCCTACGAGCAGTACTTC. Translating it yields CSVGRGTGSSYEQYF.

This clonotype was observed a handful of times. Since a much larger clone is just one base distant, this may be a read error. This chain links TRBV15 with TRBJ2-1, with D possibly matching TRBD1 (6 bases). The germline V gene has CDR1 LNHNV and CDR2 YYDKDF (reference sequence). The CDR3 totals 17 residues. DNA of the CDR3: TGTGCCACCTGCAGAGACCCACCAGGGGCCTCCTACAACGAGCAGTTCTTC. It codes for CATCRDPPGASYNEQFF.

This clonotype was recorded at least ten times. The chain joins TRBV29-1 to TRBJ2-1, with no clear D. In germline, CDR1 is SQVTM, CDR2 ANQGSEA. Between the trimmed V and J ends, which lost 6 bases and 3 bases, there was a span of 15 bases. The CDR3 has 14 residues. In DNA form, the CDR3 reads TGCAGCGTGTCCGGGTTACAACACTACAATGAGCAGTTCTTC. Translating gives CSVSGLQHYNEQFF.

The chain joins TRBV20-1 to TRBJ2-2; no firm D call. This CDR3 contains 14 residues. V lost 4 bases to trimming and J lost 0 bases, with 9 bases between them. Germline lookup yields CDR1 DFQATT and CDR2 SNEGSKA (reference sequence). CDR3 nucleotides: TGCAGTGCTACCCCTACGGCGAACACCGGGGAGCTGTTTTTT. It is translated as CSATPTANTGELFF.

This clonotype was detected ten times or more. The genes are TRBV7-2 and TRBJ2-3, with 14 positions matching TRBD2. The V gene's germline CDR1 is SGHTA and CDR2 FQGNSA. This CDR3 region has 18 residues. The junction had 7 bases not matched to a gene; V was cut back by 2 bases and J by 3 bases. CDR3 protein: CASSLRLAGGHRTDTQYF. The DNA of the CDR3 is TGTGCCAGCAGCTTACGACTAGCGGGAGGGCATCGGACAGATACGCAGTATTTT. The whole variable domain, filled in from reference TRBV7-2 and TRBJ2-3, reads GAGVSQSPSNKVTEKGKDVELRCDPISGHTALYWYRQSLGQGLEFLIYFQGNSAPDKSGLPSDRFSAERTGGSVSTLTIQRTQQEDSAVYLCASSLRLAGGHRTDTQYFGPGTRLTVL.

This clonotype appeared many times. V gene TRBV20-1 combines with J gene TRBJ2-3, with TRBD2 matching over 10 bases. CDR3 length equals 14 residues. Germline V gene data show CDR1 as DFQATT and CDR2 as SNEGSKA (reference sequence). Losses at the gene ends were 3 bases for V and 5 bases for J; bases not matched to a gene: 5. CDR3 nucleotide sequence: TGCAGTGCTAGTTGGCTAGCGGGAGTAGATACGCAGTATTTT. Amino acid sequence: CSASWLAGVDTQYF.

There are a few counts of this clonotype. One base away lies a much larger clone, so this may be a sequencing read error. The chain recombines TRBV7-8 with TRBJ2-1; no firm D call. Germline lookup yields CDR1 SGHVS and CDR2 FQNEAQ. V gave up 7 bases and J gave up 6 bases, with 13 bases separating them. The CDR3 totals 13 residues. CDR3 nucleotide sequence: TGTGCCAGCACCCCGACTTGGAGCAATGAGCAGTTCTTC. Its protein is CASTPTWSNEQFF.

This clonotype was seen many times. The chain carries TRBV12-3 or TRBV12-4 and TRBJ2-1, with 8 positions matching TRBD2. Trimming removed 5 bases from V and 10 bases from J; junction bases left unmatched: 10. This CDR3 is built from 14 residues. The CDR3 is CASSRLASGSEQFF. CDR3 sequence (DNA): TGTGCCAGCAGTCGACTAGCGTCGGGGAGCGAGCAGTTCTTC.

This clonotype was observed many times. The V gene is TRBV11-2, the J gene TRBJ2-1; 7 nucleotides match TRBD1. Germline-derived CDR1 and CDR2 are SGHAT and FQNNGV. V gave up 5 bases and J gave up 4 bases; unmatched junction bases: 11. The CDR3 runs to 16 residues. The CDR3 DNA reads TGTGCCAGCAGCCCCTCTACGGGACAGAAATACAATGAGCAGTTCTTC. Its translation: CASSPSTGQKYNEQFF.

There are many counts of this clonotype. The chain uses TRBV19 and TRBJ1-5, with D perhaps matching TRBD1 (5 bases). Between the trimmed V and J ends, which lost 3 bases and 4 bases, there was a span of 10 bases. Germline CDR1 is LNHDA and CDR2 is SQIVND (reference sequence). The CDR3 has 14 amino acids. CDR3 loop: CASSIVQGNQPQHF. The DNA for the CDR3 is TGTGCCAGTAGTATCGTGCAGGGAAATCAGCCCCAGCATTTT.

Concerning this clonotype: A much larger clone is a single base away; this may be a read error. V is TRBV2 and J is TRBJ2-7, with D unresolved. Trimming pared 8 bases from V and 0 bases from J, leaving 8 bases between. The CDR3 contains 12 residues. Per germline, CDR1 SNHLY and CDR2 FYNNEI. CDR3 DNA sequence: TGTGCCAGCCGGACGGACTCCTACGAGCAGTACTTC. It translates to CASRTDSYEQYF.

In this sample, this clonotype turned up many times. The chain employs TRBV19 and TRBJ1-5; weak D call: TRBD1 (6 bases). Germline CDR1 LNHDA, CDR2 SQIVND (reference sequence). Deletions cut 4 bases from V and 6 bases from J, with 13 bases between. The CDR3 loop spans 14 amino acids. CDR3 amino acids: CASSSDSRGQPQHF. DNA of the CDR3: TGTGCCAGTAGTAGCGATTCCAGGGGTCAGCCCCAGCATTTT.